Each of the 30 T cell receptor beta chains below was sequenced from the same sample in a study of cytomegalovirus exposure and HLA in healthy donors. The PCR made use of 60 Vbeta and 13 Jbeta primers. The method was immunoSEQ multiplex PCR; TCRdb's version includes in-frame clones alone and lacks a portion of them. The top ten hold around 6.6% of the sample, which has approximately 92,000 clones, around four fifths seen once. The sequenced sample was PBMCs. The receptor source for this set is a man aged 50 or older in good health and CMV-seropositive.

This rearrangement joins TRBV5-1 to TRBJ2-1, with 13 bases that match TRBD2. Trimming at V came to 4 bases and at J to 4 bases, leaving 17 bases not matched to a gene. The germline CDR1 and CDR2 sequences are SGHRS and YFSETQ. The CDR3 spans 20 residues. In DNA form, the CDR3 reads TGCGCCAGCAGCCGACGACCCGGGACTAGCGGGGTTAGGAATTACAATGAGCAGTTCTTC. This codes for CASSRRPGTSGVRNYNEQFF.

This clone occurred a few times. The genes are TRBV19 and TRBJ2-5; D is possibly TRBD2 (7 bases). The CDR3 contains 16 residues. Germline assignment: CDR1 LNHDA and CDR2 SQIVND (reference sequence). Trimming left V 4 bases short and J 5 bases short, with 20 bases between. The CDR3 region is CASSRSLAGAGETQYF. The CDR3, as DNA: TGTGCCAGTAGTAGGAGCCTGGCGGGGGCGGGGGAGACCCAGTACTTC.

The chain joins TRBV30 to TRBJ2-3; a possible D gene is TRBD1 (6 bases). V lost 0 bases and J 2 bases, leaving 15 bases between the germline ends. The germline CDR1 and CDR2 sequences are GTSNPN and SVGIG (reference sequence). This CDR3 is 16 amino acids long. The CDR3 region has the DNA TGTGCCTGGAGTGTACCGGGACACCAATTCACAGATACGCAGTATTTT. The encoded protein is CAWSVPGHQFTDTQYF.

The chain has TRBV2 and TRBJ2-7, with TRBD2 matching 8 bases. CDR3 length equals 15 residues. V gave up 5 bases and J gave up 6 bases; unmatched junction bases: 12. Germline assignment: CDR1 SNHLY and CDR2 FYNNEI. The CDR3 loop is CASSPRSGAAREQYF. CDR3 nucleotide sequence: TGTGCCAGCAGTCCTCGTAGCGGGGCCGCCCGCGAGCAGTACTTC.

The rearrangement joins TRBV7-2 to TRBJ2-2; possibly TRBD1 for D (5 bases). Germline CDR1 reads SGHTA; CDR2 reads FQGNSA. Trimming removed 0 bases from V and 1 base from J, with 12 bases in between. The CDR3 has 17 amino acids. The CDR3 region has the DNA TGTGCCAGCAGCTTAGCCCGACAGCCGATGAACACCGGGGAGCTGTTTTTT. It translates to CASSLARQPMNTGELFF. Supplemented by reference TRBV7-2 and TRBJ2-2, the full variable domain reads GAGVSQSPSNKVTEKGKDVELRCDPISGHTALYWYRQSLGQGLEFLIYFQGNSAPDKSGLPSDRFSAERTGGSVSTLTIQRTQQEDSAVYLCASSLARQPMNTGELFFGEGSRLTVL.

Note on this clone: A junction boundary mismatches the germline segment, possibly from a read error. DNA of the CDR3: TGTGCCAGCAGTTACGCCAGGGGCAATCAGCCCCAGAATTTT. Its protein is CASSYARGNQPQNF. This chain connects TRBV6-5 to TRBJ1-5; possibly TRBD1 for D (6 bases). The V gene's germline CDR1 is MNHEY and CDR2 SVGAGI. The CDR3 spans 14 residues.

The chain uses TRBV7-9 and TRBJ1-1; TRBD1 might be the D (5 bases). Trimming pared 0 bases from V and 11 bases from J, leaving 13 bases between. CDR1 SEHNR and CDR2 FQNEAQ come from the germline V gene (reference sequence). CDR3 length: 13 amino acids. This chain's CDR3 is CASSLALDKIAFF. The CDR3 DNA reads TGTGCCAGCAGCTTAGCGCTGGACAAAATCGCTTTCTTT. Using reference TRBV7-9 and TRBJ1-1 for the parts outside the CDR3, the full variable domain is DTGVSQNPRHKITKRGQNVTFRCDPISEHNRLYWYRQTLGQGPEFLTYFQNEAQLEKSRLLSDRFSAERPKGSFSTLEIQRTEQGDSAMYLCASSLALDKIAFFGQGTRLTVV.

A single count supports this clone. The chain couples TRBV30 to TRBJ2-5; possibly TRBD2 for D (8 bases). The germline CDR1 and CDR2 sequences are GTSNPN and SVGIG (reference sequence). The CDR3 contains 19 residues. V shed 3 bases and J shed 8 bases, with 34 bases lying between them. The CDR3 DNA reads TGTGCCTGGAGCGCCCCCAGGGACAGCAAGCGGGGGTTGAAGTGCACCCAGTACTTC. This codes for CAWSAPRDSKRGLKCTQYF.

The chain employs TRBV7-9 and TRBJ1-4; D remains unclear. V was trimmed by 3 bases and J by 5 bases, leaving 13 bases between them. Germline V lookup: CDR1 SEHNR, CDR2 FQNEAQ (reference sequence). This CDR3 region has 15 residues. CDR3 loop: CASSLYVGENEKLFF. The CDR3 DNA sequence: TGTGCCAGCAGCTTGTATGTCGGTGAGAATGAAAAACTGTTTTTT.

Comments on this clone: A read error may produce the germline difference seen at one junction end. The CDR3 protein is CASSYSGVDYGYPF. In DNA, the CDR3 is TGTGCCAGCAGTTACTCAGGGGTGGACTATGGCTACCCCTTC. The gene calls are TRBV6-5 and TRBJ1-2, with D tentatively TRBD1 (5 bases). Per the germline V gene, CDR1 is MNHEY and CDR2 is SVGAGI. The CDR3 is 14 residues long.

CDR3 bases: TGTGCAAGTCGCTCGACATATCCCTACGAGCAGTACTTC. Translated, it gives CASRSTYPYEQYF. The V and J genes are TRBV12-2 and TRBJ2-7; the DNA was not compared with TRBD1, the D call given in the table. TRBV12-2 is a listed pseudogene. CDR3 length equals 13 residues.

The chain couples TRBV7-6 to TRBJ2-5; D is ambiguous. CDR1 SGHVS and CDR2 FNYEAQ come from the germline V gene. The CDR3 spans 12 residues. V lost 4 bases and J 1 base, leaving 4 bases between the germline ends. The CDR3 region is CASSSSQETQYF. CDR3 nucleotides: TGTGCCAGCAGCTCCTCCCAAGAGACCCAGTACTTC.

This chain joins TRBV6-5 and TRBJ2-4, with 8 bases identical to TRBD2. V gave up 5 bases and J gave up 7 bases; unmatched junction bases: 10. This CDR3 has 15 residues. CDR1 and CDR2 from the germline V gene are MNHEY and SVGAGI. CDR3 region: CASSPSPGGSNIQYF. Here the CDR3 DNA reads TGTGCCAGCAGTCCCAGCCCGGGAGGGTCTAACATTCAGTACTTC.

In DNA, the CDR3 is TGCGCCAGCAGTGAGGTACGGACAGGGAAGCTCTACAATGAGCAGTTCTTC. Protein sequence: CASSEVRTGKLYNEQFF. The rearrangement links TRBV10-1 to TRBJ2-1; 8 nucleotides match TRBD1. The ends lost 2 bases at V and 3 bases at J; junction bases unmatched: 9. Germline V gene sequence: CDR1 WNHNN, CDR2 SYGVQD (reference sequence). This CDR3 region has 17 residues.

This chain links TRBV19 with TRBJ1-1, with TRBD1 as a possible D gene (5 bases). This CDR3 is built from 12 residues. With 6 bases removed from V and 3 bases from J, the gap between germline ends came to 8 bases. From germline, CDR1 is LNHDA and CDR2 SQIVND (reference sequence). The CDR3 DNA is TGTGCCAGTAGAGACAGTTACACTGAAGCTTTCTTT. Amino acid sequence: CASRDSYTEAFF.

In this sample, this clone turned up once. The V call is TRBV28, the J call TRBJ1-2; D not resolved. Trimming took off 6 bases at V and 4 bases at J, with 12 bases between the two ends. CDR3 length: 13 amino acids. Germline assignment: CDR1 MDHEN and CDR2 SYDVKM. CDR3 coding DNA: TGTGCCAGCAGCTCCTCGCGCACCTATGGCTACACCTTC. Its translation: CASSSSRTYGYTF.

The DNA of the CDR3 is TGTGCCAGCAGAAAACCCGCCGGGAGAGATGGGGACACCATATATTTT. The encoded protein is CASRKPAGRDGDTIYF. V and J are TRBV28 and TRBJ1-3; D not certain. The V gene's germline CDR1 is MDHEN and CDR2 SYDVKM. The length of the CDR3 is 16 residues. V shed 6 bases and J shed 8 bases, with 23 bases lying between them.

The genes are TRBV15 and TRBJ1-5; 7 nucleotides match TRBD1. The CDR3 spans 17 residues. Germline CDR1 is LNHNV and CDR2 is YYDKDF (reference sequence). V was clipped by 5 bases and J by 0 bases; unmatched bases: 10. For the CDR3, the DNA is TGTGCCACCAGCGGCAGGGGGGAACTCGATAGCAATCAGCCCCAGCATTTT. Amino acid sequence: CATSGRGELDSNQPQHF.

The chain recombines TRBV30 with TRBJ2-4, with D perhaps matching TRBD1 (5 bases). Trimming pared 0 bases from V and 9 bases from J, leaving 9 bases between. The germline CDR1 and CDR2 sequences are GTSNPN and SVGIG (reference sequence). The CDR3 loop spans 12 amino acids. The DNA for the CDR3 is TGTGCCTGGAGTGTACACCAGGGCATTCAGTACTTC. It codes for CAWSVHQGIQYF.

This chain links TRBV5-6 with TRBJ1-4; the D gene is possibly TRBD1 (6 bases). Germline CDR1 and CDR2: SGHDT and YYEEEE. The CDR3 consists of 15 residues. The V end lost 1 base, the J end lost 7 bases, and 14 bases lay between the germline ends. The CDR3 spells CASSLPGQGLEKLFF. In DNA form, the CDR3 reads TGTGCCAGCAGCTTGCCGGGACAAGGGCTTGAAAAACTGTTTTTT.

The sample holds one count of this clone. V gene TRBV5-4 combines with J gene TRBJ1-6; no definite D call. Trimming stripped 0 bases from V and 6 bases from J, with 4 bases between. The CDR3 runs to 13 residues. Germline assignment: CDR1 SGHNT and CDR2 YYREEE (reference sequence). The CDR3 here is CASSLAGNSPLHF. Written as DNA, the CDR3 is TGTGCCAGCAGCTTGGCCGGTAATTCACCCCTCCACTTT. The variable domain in full, completed from reference TRBV5-4 and TRBJ1-6, reads ETGVTQSPTHLIKTRGQQVTLRCSSQSGHNTVSWYQQALGQGPQFIFQYYREEENGRGNFPPRFSGLQFPNYSSELNVNALELDDSALYLCASSLAGNSPLHFGNGTRLTVT.

The gene calls are TRBV14 and TRBJ1-1; possibly TRBD1 for D (6 bases). This CDR3 is built from 15 residues. The V gene lost 5 bases and the J gene lost 6 bases, with 19 bases spanning the gap. CDR1 SGHDN and CDR2 FVKESK come from the germline V gene. CDR3 DNA sequence: TGTGCCAGCAGCACGACGCAGGGGTTTTCTTCTGAAGCTTTCTTT. This sequence encodes CASSTTQGFSSEAFF.

The chain carries TRBV28 and TRBJ1-1; 8 bases fit TRBD1. This CDR3 is 13 amino acids long. Germline V gives CDR1 MDHEN, CDR2 SYDVKM. V trimming: 8 bases; J trimming: 1 base; junction bases outside the gene matches: 3. CDR3 in DNA: TGTGCCAGCGGTGGACAGGGGAACACTGAAGCTTTCTTT. Its translation: CASGGQGNTEAFF.

The chain has TRBV7-9 and TRBJ2-2, with 8 bases that match TRBD1. CDR3 length equals 16 residues. Germline V gene sequence: CDR1 SEHNR, CDR2 FQNEAQ (reference sequence). The junction had 5 bases not matched to a gene; V was cut back by 5 bases and J by 0 bases. The chain's CDR3 is CASSGRDRTNTGELFF. The CDR3 nucleotides are TGTGCCAGCAGCGGCCGGGACAGGACGAACACCGGGGAGCTGTTTTTT.

This clone was observed a single time. This likely stems from a read error, as it lies one base from a far larger clone. The chain recombines TRBV5-1 with TRBJ1-1, with no clear D. This CDR3 comprises 14 residues. CDR1 is SGHRS and CDR2 is YFSETQ in the germline V gene. Trimming cost V 1 base and J 0 bases, with 7 bases left between them. The CDR3 DNA reads TGCGCCAGCAGCTTGTCCGGTGTGAACACTGAAGCTTTCTTT. Amino acids: CASSLSGVNTEAFF.

The chain recombines TRBV4-2 with TRBJ2-5; 9 bases map to TRBD1. Germline-derived CDR1 and CDR2 are LGHNA and YNFKEQ. This CDR3 is 16 amino acids long. The J segment lost 1 base and the V segment lost 0 bases, leaving 3 bases of the junction unmatched. The CDR3 is CASSQDPGQGQETQYF. In DNA, the CDR3 is TGTGCCAGCAGCCAAGATCCGGGACAGGGCCAAGAGACCCAGTACTTC.

This clone was detected a few times. The J gene is TRBJ2-5, the V gene TRBV7-2, with D possibly TRBD1 on 5 matching bases. In germline, CDR1 is SGHTA, CDR2 FQGNSA. The CDR3 is 19 residues long. Trimming shortened V by 0 bases and J by 0 bases, and 20 bases separated the two germline ends. The CDR3 coding sequence is TGTGCCAGCAGCTTAGCGCGAGGTTGGGGCGTAGGGGACCAAGAGACCCAGTACTTC. This codes for CASSLARGWGVGDQETQYF.

The chain carries TRBV19 and TRBJ1-2; 11 positions match TRBD1. J gave up 5 bases and V 9 bases, and 5 bases lay outside the gene matches. Germline V gene lookup returns CDR1 LNHDA and CDR2 SQIVND (reference sequence). The CDR3 contains 13 residues. Here the CDR3 DNA reads TGTGCCAGCAGGACAGGGGGCACATATGGCTACACCTTC. Translating gives CASRTGGTYGYTF. Drawing the rest from reference TRBV19 and TRBJ1-2, the complete variable domain is DGGITQSPKYLFRKEGQNVTLSCEQNLNHDAMYWYRQDPGQGLRLIYYSQIVNDFQKGDIAEGYSVSREKKESFPLTVTSAQKNPTAFYLCASRTGGTYGYTFGSGTRLTVV.

The chain employs TRBV5-6 and TRBJ1-1; D might be TRBD1 (6 bases). V lost 0 bases and J lost 0, with 12 bases in between. In germline, CDR1 is SGHDT, CDR2 YYEEEE. The CDR3 totals 16 residues. The CDR3 DNA is TGTGCCAGCAGCTTGGGCTATGACAGGATGAACACTGAAGCTTTCTTT. This sequence encodes CASSLGYDRMNTEAFF. Full variable domain (remainder filled in from reference TRBV5-6 and TRBJ1-1): DAGVTQSPTHLIKTRGQQVTLRCSPKSGHDTVSWYQQALGQGPQFIFQYYEEEERQRGNFPDRFSGHQFPNYSSELNVNALLLGDSALYLCASSLGYDRMNTEAFFGQGTRLTVV.

V usage is TRBV4-1 and J usage is TRBJ1-5; D might be TRBD1 (5 bases). V lost 1 base to trimming and J lost 0 bases, with 7 bases between them. Germline CDR1 MGHRA, CDR2 YSYEKL. The CDR3 is made up of 15 amino acids. As DNA, the CDR3 is TGCGCCAGCAGCCAAGGACAGCCTAGCAATCAGCCCCAGCATTTT. Its protein is CASSQGQPSNQPQHF.